The T cell receptor (beta chain) under discussion was sequenced for a study of blood T cell repertoires in COVID-19. Study context: The origin of the acute and convalescent COVID-19 samples was the United States, Italy and Spain.

V dropped 0 bases and J dropped 4 bases, with 11 bases sitting between them. This CDR3 comprises 15 residues. Germline values: CDR1 SGHNT, CDR2 YYREEE (reference sequence). Source study methods: From reference gene primer amplification, estimates of nucleated cell counts were derived. Data came from immunoSEQ multiplex PCR; TCRdb stores just in-frame clones and leaves some out. The V and J calls and clone size are taken from that table; D and trimming were inferred from the DNA. The table lists around 380,000 clones, 70% to 85% of them singletons. This sequence was found in a human donor with acute or convalescent COVID-19. The donor label of this sample is uncertain. Specimen: peripheral blood. The chain employs TRBV5-4 and TRBJ1-3, with D possibly matching TRBD1 (6 bases). The CDR3 sequence: CASSLDRVPGNTIYF. In DNA, the CDR3 is TGTGCCAGCAGCTTGGACAGGGTGCCCGGAAACACCATATATTTT.